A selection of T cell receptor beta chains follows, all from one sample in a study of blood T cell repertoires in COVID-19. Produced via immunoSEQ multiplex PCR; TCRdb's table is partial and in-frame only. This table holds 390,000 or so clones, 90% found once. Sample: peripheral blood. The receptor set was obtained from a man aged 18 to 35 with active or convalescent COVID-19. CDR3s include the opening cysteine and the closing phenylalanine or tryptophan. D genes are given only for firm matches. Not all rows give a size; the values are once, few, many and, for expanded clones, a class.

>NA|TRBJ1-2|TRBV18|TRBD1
TGTGCCAGCTCACCACTGACCGGGACAGGGGGCGAGGCTAACTATGGCTACACCTTC
CASSPLTGTGGEANYGYTF
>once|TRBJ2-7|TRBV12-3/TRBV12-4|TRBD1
TGTGCCAGCAGCCCAGGACAGGGCCACGAGCAGTACTTC
CASSPGQGHEQYF
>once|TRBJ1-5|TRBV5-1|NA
TGCGCCAGCCGGCAGGGTATGGACAATCAGCCCCAGCATTTT
CASRQGMDNQPQHF
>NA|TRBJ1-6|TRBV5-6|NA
TGTGCCAGCAGCTTCGGGATCACCTATAATTCACCCCTCCACTTT
CASSFGITYNSPLHF
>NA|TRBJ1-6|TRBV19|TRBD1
TGTGCCAGTAGTATAGCAGGGGGCCGAGGTAATTCACCCCTCCACTTT
CASSIAGGRGNSPLHF
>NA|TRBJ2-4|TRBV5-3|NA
TGTGCCAGAAGCTTGATCAGAACCACCCTAGCCAAAAACATTCAGTACTTC
CARSLIRTTLAKNIQYF
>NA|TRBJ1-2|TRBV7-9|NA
TGTGCCAGCAGCGCGACAACGTTAGCTAACTATGGCTACACCTTC
CASSATTLANYGYTF
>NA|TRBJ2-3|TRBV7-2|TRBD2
TGTGCCAGCAGCCCACAGACTAGCGGGATCGATACGCAGTATTTT
CASSPQTSGIDTQYF
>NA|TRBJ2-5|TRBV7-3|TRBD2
TGTGCCAGCAGCTTAAGCGGGGGAGAGACCCAGTACTTC
CASSLSGGETQYF
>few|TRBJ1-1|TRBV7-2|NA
TGTGCCAGCAGCCCGCGATCGAACACTGAAGCTTTCTTT
CASSPRSNTEAFF
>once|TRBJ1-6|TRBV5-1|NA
TGCGCCAGCAGCTTGGAACCTCGGTCGGGATCACCCCTCCACTTT
CASSLEPRSGSPLHF
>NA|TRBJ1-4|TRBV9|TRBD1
TGTGCCAGCAGCGTTGGACAGGGAGCTAAACTGTTTTTT
CASSVGQGAKLFF
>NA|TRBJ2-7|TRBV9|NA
TGTGCCAGCAGCCCGATGGGAGACGAGCAGTACTTC
CASSPMGDEQYF
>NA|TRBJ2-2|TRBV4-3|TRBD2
TGCGCCAGCAGCCAGTGGACTAGCGGCGCCCAGCCTGGGGAGCTGTTTTTT
CASSQWTSGAQPGELFF
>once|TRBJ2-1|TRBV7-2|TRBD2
TGTGCCAGCAGCCTACCGGGACTAGCGGGGGCCGTGTCCTACAATGAGCAGTTCTTC
CASSLPGLAGAVSYNEQFF
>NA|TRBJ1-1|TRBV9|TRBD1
TGTGCCAGCAGCCCCTACAGGGGGGAGCTCACTGAAGCTTTCTTT
CASSPYRGELTEAFF
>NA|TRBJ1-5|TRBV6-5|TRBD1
TGTGCCAGCAGCCAGGGGGCTAGCGGACAGCCCCAGCATTTT
CASSQGASGQPQHF
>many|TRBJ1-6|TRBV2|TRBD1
TGTGCCAGCAGTCAAGGGGACAGGGGACGTAATTCACCCCTCCACTTT
CASSQGDRGRNSPLHF
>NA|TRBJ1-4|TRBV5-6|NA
TGTGCCAGCAGCAATCTTGAGACGACTCGAGGGGAAAAACTGTTTTTT
CASSNLETTRGEKLFF
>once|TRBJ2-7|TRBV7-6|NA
TGTGCCAGCAGCTTAGGTGGGAGGGGGACCTACGAGCAGTACTTC
CASSLGGRGTYEQYF
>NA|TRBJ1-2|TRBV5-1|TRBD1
TGCGCCAGCAGCCCACCGACAGGGGGTCTTTTTCAGGCCTTC
CASSPPTGGLFQAF
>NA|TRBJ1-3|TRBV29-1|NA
TGCAGCGTTCGGGGGGGGAGCTCTGGAAACACCATATATTTT
CSVRGGSSGNTIYF
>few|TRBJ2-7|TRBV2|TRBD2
TGTGCGAGCGGCGGGAGTCGGTACGAGCAGTACTTC
CASGGSRYEQYF
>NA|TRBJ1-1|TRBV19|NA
TGTGCCAGTAGTAGACAGTCCACGAATGAAGCTTTCTTT
CASSRQSTNEAFF
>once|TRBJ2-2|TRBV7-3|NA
TGTGCCAGCAGCTTACTGGGCGGGATCGGGTCTACCGGGGAGCTGTTTTTT
CASSLLGGIGSTGELFF
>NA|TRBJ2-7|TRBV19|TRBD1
TGTGCCAGTAGTATTGGGACAGAGATATACGAGCAGTACTTC
CASSIGTEIYEQYF
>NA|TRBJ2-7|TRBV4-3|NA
TGCGCCAGCAGCCCCGGGAACAGCTACGAGCAGTACTTC
CASSPGNSYEQYF
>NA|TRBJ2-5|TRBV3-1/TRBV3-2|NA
TGTGCCAGCAGCCTGGACTTCCAAGAGACCCAGTACTTC
CASSLDFQETQYF
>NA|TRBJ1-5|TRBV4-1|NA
TGCGCCAGCAGCCAAGGGGACTTCCGCTATCAGCCCCAGCATTTT
CASSQGDFRYQPQHF
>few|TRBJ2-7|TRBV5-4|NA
TGTGCCAGCAGCTCGCCAACCGGGACTGTCGACTACGAGCAGTACTTC
CASSSPTGTVDYEQYF
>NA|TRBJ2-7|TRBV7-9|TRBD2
TGTGCCAGCAGCTCCGGACTAGTTCGAGCCTACGAGCAGTACTTC
CASSSGLVRAYEQYF
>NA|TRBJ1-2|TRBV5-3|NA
TGTGCCAGAAGCTTGGCCAACGTCGGGACAACGGCTAGGAGCTACACCTTC
CARSLANVGTTARSYTF
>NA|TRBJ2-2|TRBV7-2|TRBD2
TGTGCCAGCAGCCTACTTGGCGGGAGTGTAGGGGAGCTGTTTTTT
CASSLLGGSVGELFF
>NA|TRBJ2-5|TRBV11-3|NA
TGTGCCAGCAGCTTAGATGGGCAGAAACAAGAGACCCAGTACTTC
CASSLDGQKQETQYF
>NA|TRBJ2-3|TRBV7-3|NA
TGTGCCAGCAGGTCGGGTCTCACAGATACGCAGTATTTT
CASRSGLTDTQYF
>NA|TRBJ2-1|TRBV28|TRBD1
TGTGCCAGCAGTCTACCTCCGGACAGGGAATCCTACAATGAGCAGTTCTTC
CASSLPPDRESYNEQFF
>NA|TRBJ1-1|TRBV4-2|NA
TGTGCCAGCAGCCAAGACAGGGGTTCAGGGTACGCTTTCTTT
CASSQDRGSGYAFF
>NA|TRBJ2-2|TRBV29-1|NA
TGCAGCGTTGGCCGGGACACAAACACCGGGGAGCTGTTTTTT
CSVGRDTNTGELFF
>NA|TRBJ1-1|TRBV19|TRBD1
TGTGCCACCGGACAGGGGACGGTGATGGGCACTGAAGCTTTCTTT
CATGQGTVMGTEAFF
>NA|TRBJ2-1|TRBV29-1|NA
TGCAGCGTTGAAGATCGCAGGCGATTGAGCTCCTACAATGAGCAGTTCTTC
CSVEDRRRLSSYNEQFF
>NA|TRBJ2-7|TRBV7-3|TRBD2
TGTGCCAGCAGCTTAACGGGAGGGCCGGTAAACGAGCAGTACTTC
CASSLTGGPVNEQYF
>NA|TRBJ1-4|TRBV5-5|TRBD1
TGTGCCAGCAGCTTGGGGGGACAGCGTAATGAAAAACTGTTTTTT
CASSLGGQRNEKLFF
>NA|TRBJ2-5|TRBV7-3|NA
TGTGCCAGCAGCTTTTTCTCCGGGGCGGGGGAGACCCAGTACTTC
CASSFFSGAGETQYF
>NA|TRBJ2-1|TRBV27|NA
TGTGCCAGCAGAATCGGACTGAGCTCCTACAATGAGCAGTTCTTC
CASRIGLSSYNEQFF
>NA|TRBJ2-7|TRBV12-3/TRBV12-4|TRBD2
TGTGCCAGCAGGCCCCCGGGGGGTTACGAGCAGTACTTC
CASRPPGGYEQYF
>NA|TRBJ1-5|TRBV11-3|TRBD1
TGTGCCAGCAGCCGAGACAGGGGGCTGTTTCAGCCCCAGCATTTT
CASSRDRGLFQPQHF
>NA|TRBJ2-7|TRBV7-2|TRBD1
TGTGCCAGCAGCTTAAGTACAGGGGACTACGAGCAGTACTTC
CASSLSTGDYEQYF
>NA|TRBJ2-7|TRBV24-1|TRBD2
TGTGCCACCAGTGATGGACTAGCGGGAGTCTACGAGCAGTACTTC
CATSDGLAGVYEQYF
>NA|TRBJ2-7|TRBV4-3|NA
TGCGCCAGCAGCCAAGATCGGTCAGGAGGGTACGAGCAGTACTTC
CASSQDRSGGYEQYF
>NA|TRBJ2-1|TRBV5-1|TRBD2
TGCGCCAGCAGCGAAGCGGGGGGCTCCTACAATGAGCAGTTCTTC
CASSEAGGSYNEQFF
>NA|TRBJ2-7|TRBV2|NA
TGTGCCAGCAGCCAGAATTCCTACGAGCAGTACTTC
CASSQNSYEQYF
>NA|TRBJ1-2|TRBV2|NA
TGTGCCAGCTTGACAGACTCTAAATATGGCTACACCTTC
CASLTDSKYGYTF
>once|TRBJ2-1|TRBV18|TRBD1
TGTGCCAGCTCACCACCTTCCGCAGGGGGTTACAATGAGCAGTTCTTC
CASSPPSAGGYNEQFF
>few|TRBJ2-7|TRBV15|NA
TGTGCCACCAGCCGAAAAGCTGGCGGGGCAGCAGCCTACGAGCAGTACTTC
CATSRKAGGAAAYEQYF
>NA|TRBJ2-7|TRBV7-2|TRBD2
TGTGCCAGCAGCTTAGTGGCGGGGGGGTCCTACGAGCAGTACTTC
CASSLVAGGSYEQYF
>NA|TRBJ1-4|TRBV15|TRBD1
TGTGCCACCAGCAGAGCCACAGGGGCAACTAATGAAAAACTGTTTTTT
CATSRATGATNEKLFF
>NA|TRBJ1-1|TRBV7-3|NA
TGTGCCAGCAGGGGGACACAGAACACTGAAGCTTTCTTT
CASRGTQNTEAFF